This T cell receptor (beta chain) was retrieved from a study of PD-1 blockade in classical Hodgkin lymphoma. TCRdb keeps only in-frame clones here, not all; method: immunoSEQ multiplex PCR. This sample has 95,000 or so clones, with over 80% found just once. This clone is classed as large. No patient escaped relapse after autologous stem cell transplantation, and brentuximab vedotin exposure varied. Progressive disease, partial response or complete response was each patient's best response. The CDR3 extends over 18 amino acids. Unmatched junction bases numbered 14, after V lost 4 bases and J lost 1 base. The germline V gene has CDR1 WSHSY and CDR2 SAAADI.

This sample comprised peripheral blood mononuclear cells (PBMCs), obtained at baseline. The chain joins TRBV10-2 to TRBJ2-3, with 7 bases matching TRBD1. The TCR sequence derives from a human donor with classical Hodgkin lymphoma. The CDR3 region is CASSVSGSGGYGTDTQYF. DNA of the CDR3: TGCGCCAGCAGTGTATCGGGATCAGGGGGTTACGGCACAGATACGCAGTATTTT.